This T cell receptor (beta chain) comes out of a study of blood T cell repertoires in COVID-19. Study-wide background: In each case, the material was cDNA or gDNA derived from T cells, B-cell-depleted T cells, or PBMCs.

TCRdb's table, derived via immunoSEQ multiplex PCR, lists solely in-frame clones and lacks some. Of roughly 140,000 clones listed, about 90% are singletons. V was clipped by 3 bases and J by 4 bases; unmatched bases: 1. CDR1 SGHTA and CDR2 FQGTGA come from the germline V gene. CDR3 length equals 13 residues. This chain uses TRBV7-3 with TRBJ1-1, with 8 positions matching TRBD1. The receptor comes from a woman aged 80 or older with acute or convalescent COVID-19. The specimen was peripheral blood. Written as DNA, the CDR3 is TGTGCCAGCAGCTTTGACAGGGGCACTGAAGCTTTCTTT. Protein: CASSFDRGTEAFF. Variable domain in full (rest from reference TRBV7-3 and TRBJ1-1): GAGVSQTPSNKVTEKGKYVELRCDPISGHTALYWYRQSLGQGPEFLIYFQGTGAADDSGLPNDRFFAVRPEGSVSTLKIQRTERGDSAVYLCASSFDRGTEAFFGQGTRLTVV.